Listed here is a single TCR beta chain. Clones were sequenced by immunoSEQ multiplex PCR, and TCRdb holds only the in-frame ones, with some missing. The data contain tens of thousands of clones, roughly nine tenths of them singletons. The source of the sample is a study of blood T cell repertoires in COVID-19. Study overall: COVID-19 samples collected from the United States, Italy and Spain covered acute and convalescent phases.

The germline V gene encodes CDR1 KGHSH and CDR2 LQKENI. V dropped 3 bases and J dropped 7; count of bases not matched to a gene: 8. This CDR3 is 15 amino acids long. The sequence was collected from a woman older than 75 with acute or convalescent COVID-19. The chain uses TRBV18 and TRBJ1-5, with 8 positions matching TRBD1. Sequencing input: peripheral blood. CDR3 DNA: TGTGCCAGCTCACCGACACAGGGGGTAGGACAGCCCCAGCATTTT. It specifies CASSPTQGVGQPQHF.